The 17 T cell receptor beta chains below come from one sample, sequenced in a study of T-cell reconstitution after alpha-beta-depleted transplantation in children (TCRdb year 2016). The receptor library was made with PCR. The sample was run on an Illumina HiSeq 2500. TCR libraries were prepared with molecular barcoding, using unique molecular identifiers to normalize TCRbeta repertoire quantification. TCRdb's own reprocessing of the public reads used fastp at Q25 and MiXCR and kept productive beta chains. Rows with one shared CDR3 protein collapse into an entry with the most common genes and DNA. The sample data list roughly 200,000 distinct CDR3 sequences, and roughly 15% of these were observed just once. Clones ranked in the top ten supply about 13% of the sample. Sequencing was performed on PBMCs from the stem cell graft donor, taken from the stem cell graft. Source of these receptors: a human donor who donated a stem cell graft to a child with acute lymphoblastic leukemia.

This clonotype was seen repeatedly, ten times or more. The chain joins TRBV12-3 or TRBV12-4 to TRBJ2-3; 11 positions agree with TRBD2. Trimming cost V 6 bases and J 4 bases; bases outside gene matches: 3. The CDR3 is 14 amino acids. The CDR3 spells CASRRLAGSDTQYF. The CDR3 DNA reads as TGTGCCAGCAGGAGACTAGCGGGATCAGATACGCAGTATTTT.

The chain uses TRBV7-8 and TRBJ1-1; 8 bases line up with TRBD1. Germline values: CDR1 SGHVS, CDR2 FQNEAQ. The CDR3 is made up of 17 amino acids. V was clipped by 2 bases and J by 1 base; unmatched bases: 9. Here the CDR3 DNA reads TGTGCCAGCAGCTTAAACGGGGCAGGGGGCGAGAACACTGAAGCTTTCTTT. It encodes CASSLNGAGGENTEAFF.

This clonotype was observed many times. This chain links TRBV5-6 with TRBJ1-1; D is undetermined. V dropped 1 base and J dropped 5 bases, with 9 bases sitting between them. The germline CDR1 and CDR2 sequences are SGHDT and YYEEEE. This CDR3 has 13 residues. The CDR3, as DNA: TGTGCCAGCAGCTTGTCGCGGGTTACTGAAGCTTTCTTT. Its translation: CASSLSRVTEAFF.

This clonotype came up many times. The J gene is TRBJ2-1, the V gene TRBV12-3 or TRBV12-4; 11 bases fit TRBD1. J lost 8 bases, V lost 4 bases, and 7 bases had no gene match. The CDR3 has 15 residues. CDR3 nucleotide sequence: TGTGCCAGCAGTTCACAAGGACAGGGGGCGGATGAGCAGTTCTTC. Encoded protein: CASSSQGQGADEQFF.

This clonotype was observed many times. J is TRBJ1-2 and V is TRBV10-2; 7 bases match TRBD1. Per germline, CDR1 WSHSY and CDR2 SAAADI. This CDR3 has 14 amino acids. The V and J ends lost 6 bases and 1 base, in that order; junction bases with no gene match: 5. The CDR3 bases are TGCGCCAGCAGCACCGGGACAGATAACTATGGCTACACCTTC. Translating gives CASSTGTDNYGYTF.

The chain joins TRBV7-8 to TRBJ1-5; tentative D call: TRBD1 (6 bases). The germline V and J ends were trimmed by 1 base and 1 base, with 8 bases remaining between them. The CDR3 extends over 15 amino acids. The germline CDR1 and CDR2 sequences are SGHVS and FQNEAQ. CDR3 bases: TGTGCCAGCAGCTTAGGGCAGGGGAGCAATCAGCCCCAGCATTTT. It is translated as CASSLGQGSNQPQHF.

This clonotype was observed at least ten times. The gene calls are TRBV5-4 and TRBJ2-7; D is ambiguous. V was pared by 0 bases and J by 0 bases, with 10 bases between. This CDR3 is 15 amino acids long. Germline V gene data show CDR1 as SGHNT and CDR2 as YYREEE (reference sequence). The CDR3 reads CASSLEGLDSYEQYF. The CDR3 DNA reads as TGTGCCAGCAGCTTGGAAGGCCTCGACTCCTACGAGCAGTACTTC.

At least ten counts were recorded for this clonotype. V usage is TRBV7-8 and J usage is TRBJ2-5; TRBD2 matches 12 bases. V gave up 4 bases and J gave up 5 bases; unmatched junction bases: 8. The germline gives CDR1 SGHVS, CDR2 FQNEAQ. The CDR3 is made up of 16 amino acids. The DNA of the CDR3 is TGTGCCAGCAGCTCCCAGACTAGCGGGAGAGGGGAGACCCAGTACTTC. This sequence encodes CASSSQTSGRGETQYF.

In the case of this clonotype: A much more abundant neighbour one base away suggests this may be a read error. CDR3 coding DNA: TGCGCCAGCAGCTTAAGCAGGGCAGGATACGAGCAGTACTTC. Protein: CASSLSRAGYEQYF. The genes are TRBV5-1 and TRBJ2-7; weak D call: TRBD1 (5 bases). The V and J ends lost 2 bases and 4 bases respectively, with 13 bases between them. Germline values: CDR1 SGHRS, CDR2 YFSETQ. This CDR3 has 14 amino acids. Full variable domain (rest looked up from reference TRBV5-1 and TRBJ2-7): KAGVTQTPRYLIKTRGQQVTLSCSPISGHRSVSWYQQTPGQGLQFLFEYFSETQRNKGNFPGRFSGRQFSNSRSEMNVSTLELGDSALYLCASSLSRAGYEQYFGPGTRLTVT.

This clonotype was picked up many times. V gene TRBV12-3 or TRBV12-4 combines with J gene TRBJ2-1; 8 bases fit TRBD1. V gave up 3 bases and J gave up 5 bases; unmatched junction bases: 3. The CDR3 length is 14 residues. The CDR3 here is CASSLDRVNNEQFF. The CDR3 DNA follows: TGTGCCAGCAGTTTGGACAGGGTCAACAATGAGCAGTTCTTC.

This clonotype was found many times. The V and J genes are TRBV18 and TRBJ2-1; the D gene is possibly TRBD2 (6 bases). The V gene's germline CDR1 is KGHSH and CDR2 LQKENI. V lost 3 bases to trimming and J lost 0 bases, with 12 bases between them. This CDR3 has 16 residues. The DNA for the CDR3 is TGTGCCAGCTCACCCGGGGGTAAAAACTCCTACAATGAGCAGTTCTTC. It codes for CASSPGGKNSYNEQFF.

The rearrangement uses TRBV11-3 and TRBJ1-1; the D is unclear. The V gene lost 1 base and the J gene lost 6 bases, with 6 bases spanning the gap. The CDR3 consists of 12 residues. Germline V gene sequence: CDR1 SGHNT, CDR2 YENEEA. The CDR3 loop reads CASSLGRPEAFF. CDR3 sequence (DNA): TGTGCCAGCAGCTTAGGACGACCTGAAGCTTTCTTT. The variable domain in full, with the rest retrieved from reference TRBV11-3 and TRBJ1-1, is EAGVVQSPRYKIIEKKQPVAFWCNPISGHNTLYWYLQNLGQGPELLIRYENEEAVDDSQLPKDRFSAERLKGVDSTLKIQPAELGDSAVYLCASSLGRPEAFFGQGTRLTVV.

Ten or more counts support this clonotype. V usage is TRBV5-1 and J usage is TRBJ1-2; D might be TRBD1 (5 bases). CDR3 length equals 13 residues. Germline-derived CDR1 and CDR2 are SGHRS and YFSETQ. With 4 bases removed from V and 7 bases from J, the gap between germline ends came to 14 bases. The CDR3 region has the DNA TGCGCCAGCAGCCCGAGAGGGGAGGCTGGCTACACCTTC. It is translated as CASSPRGEAGYTF.

This clonotype appeared a few times. V and J are TRBV5-1 and TRBJ2-4; 11 bases align to TRBD2. The CDR3 contains 20 residues. J lost 1 base, V lost 5 bases, and 17 bases had no gene match. Germline CDR1 is SGHRS and CDR2 is YFSETQ. This CDR3 reads CASRSDPLAGGPGAKNIQYF. In nucleotides, the CDR3 is TGCGCCAGCAGATCCGACCCTTTAGCGGGAGGGCCGGGGGCCAAAAACATTCAGTACTTC.

This clonotype was counted only a few times. The chain combines TRBV5-1 with TRBJ2-1, with 8 bases matching TRBD2. V lost 0 bases to trimming and J lost 2 bases; unmatched junction nucleotides: 7. Per the germline V gene, CDR1 is SGHRS and CDR2 is YFSETQ. This CDR3 has 17 amino acids. The chain's CDR3 is CASSLVGAGVTYNEQFF. The DNA for the CDR3 is TGCGCCAGCAGCTTGGTTGGAGCGGGAGTAACCTACAATGAGCAGTTCTTC. Based on the CDR3 plus reference TRBV5-1 and TRBJ2-1, the full variable domain is KAGVTQTPRYLIKTRGQQVTLSCSPISGHRSVSWYQQTPGQGLQFLFEYFSETQRNKGNFPGRFSGRQFSNSRSEMNVSTLELGDSALYLCASSLVGAGVTYNEQFFGPGTRLTVL.

This clonotype was observed a handful of times. The chain is built from TRBV6-1 and TRBJ2-5; the match to TRBD2 covers 11 bases. The CDR3 contains 16 residues. Germline CDR1 MNHNS, CDR2 SASEGT. The ends lost 5 bases at V and 2 bases at J; junction bases unmatched: 7. CDR3 in amino acids: CASSPPGLAEQETQYF. The CDR3 nucleotides read TGTGCCAGCAGTCCACCGGGACTAGCGGAGCAAGAGACCCAGTACTTC.

On this clonotype: A much larger clone lies a single base off, so this may be a read error. The missing conserved phenylalanine or tryptophan at the end of this CDR3 makes a read error likely. The gene calls are TRBV5-1 and TRBJ2-1; the D call may be TRBD1 or TRBD2 (6 bases each). The CDR3 contains 17 residues. The germline gives CDR1 SGHRS, CDR2 YFSETQ. Trimming took off 0 bases at V and 3 bases at J, with 16 bases between the two ends. DNA of the CDR3: TGCGCCAGCAGCTTGGTCGCGAGGGGGGAGAACTACAATGAGCAGTTCCTC. It encodes CASSLVARGENYNEQFL.